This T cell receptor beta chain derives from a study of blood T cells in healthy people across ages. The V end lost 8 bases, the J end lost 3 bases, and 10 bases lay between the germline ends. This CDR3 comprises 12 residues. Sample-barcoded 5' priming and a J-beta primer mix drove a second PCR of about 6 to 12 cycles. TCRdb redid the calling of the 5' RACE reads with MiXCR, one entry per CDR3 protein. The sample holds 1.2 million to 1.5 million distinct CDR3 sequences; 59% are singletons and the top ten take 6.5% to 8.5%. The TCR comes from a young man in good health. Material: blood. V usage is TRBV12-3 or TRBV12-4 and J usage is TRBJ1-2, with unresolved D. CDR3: CASALGDYGYTF. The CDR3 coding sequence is TGTGCCAGCGCCCTCGGAGACTATGGCTACACCTTC.